A single sample gave rise to the 16 T cell receptor beta chains below, sequenced in a study of shared clonotypes between healthy human individuals. Here immunoSEQ multiplex PCR was the method, and the copy in TCRdb shows in-frame clones only, minus some. This sample has a few million clones, with more than 90% found just once. The material sequenced was naive CD4+ T cells sorted from blood. Subset noted: CD45RA+ positively selected. These receptors were obtained from a man in his late teens or twenties in good health.

The chain employs TRBV9 and TRBJ1-2; no definite D call. Germline-derived CDR1 and CDR2 are SGDLS and YYNGEE. The CDR3 is 17 amino acids. V was clipped by 1 base and J by 0 bases, with 16 bases between them. DNA for the CDR3: TGTGCCAGCAGCGTACAACCTTCGATGGAGGCTAACTATGGCTACACCTTC. Its protein is CASSVQPSMEANYGYTF.

The gene calls are TRBV6-5 and TRBJ1-3; no reliable D call. The CDR3 has 15 residues. CDR1 MNHEY and CDR2 SVGAGI come from the germline V gene. Deletions cut 0 bases from V and 0 bases from J, with 6 bases between. The DNA for the CDR3 is TGTGCCAGCAGTTACTCTTACAGCTCTGGAAACACCATATATTTT. Translated, it gives CASSYSYSSGNTIYF.

V gene TRBV14 combines with J gene TRBJ2-2; D gene ambiguous. Trimming left V 0 bases short and J 6 bases short, with 5 bases between. This CDR3 has 13 amino acids. Germline loops: CDR1 SGHDN, CDR2 FVKESK. The CDR3 DNA reads as TGTGCCAGCAGCCAAGAACGGGCCGGGGAGCTGTTTTTT. Protein sequence: CASSQERAGELFF.

V and J are TRBV19 and TRBJ2-4; no definite D call. The CDR3 has 15 residues. Germline V gene data show CDR1 as LNHDA and CDR2 as SQIVND (reference sequence). V lost 8 bases, J lost 2 bases, and 16 bases lay in between. The CDR3 coding sequence is TGTGCCAGTGGTCTCCGGGCTGGTTCCAAAAACATTCAGTACTTC. This codes for CASGLRAGSKNIQYF.

With regard to this clone: The same CDR3 can be traced to other DNA sequences in this sample. The chain couples TRBV2 to TRBJ2-5, with D perhaps TRBD1 or TRBD2 (5 bases each). CDR1 is SNHLY, CDR2 FYNNEI, per germline. This CDR3 region has 11 residues. V was clipped by 8 bases and J by 4 bases, with 8 bases between them. The CDR3 coding sequence is TGTGCCAGCTCTGGGGGAGAGACCCAGTACTTC. Protein product: CASSGGETQYF. Filled out from reference TRBV2 and TRBJ2-5, the complete variable domain reads EPEVTQTPSHQVTQMGQEVILRCVPISNHLYFYWYRQILGQKVEFLVSFYNNEISEKSEIFDDQFSVERPDGSNFTLKIRSTKLEDSAMYFCASSGGETQYFGPGTRLLVL.

The CDR3 DNA is TGCGCCAGCAGCTTGGTAGAAGCTGGAAACACCATATATTTT. This translates into CASSLVEAGNTIYF. This rearrangement joins TRBV5-1 to TRBJ1-3; D gene uncertain. V lost 0 bases and J lost 2, with 6 bases in between. The CDR3 is 14 residues long. CDR1 and CDR2 (germline): SGHRS, YFSETQ.

This sequence joins TRBV14 and TRBJ2-7; 10 positions agree with TRBD1. There are 14 residues in the CDR3. V trimming: 2 bases; J trimming: 7 bases; junction bases outside the gene matches: 5. Germline CDR1 is SGHDN and CDR2 is FVKESK. The CDR3 sequence: CASSQWRTGGEQYF. CDR3 bases: TGTGCCAGCAGCCAATGGAGGACAGGGGGTGAGCAGTACTTC.

The chain carries TRBV6-5 and TRBJ1-1, with a tentative D call TRBD1 (6 bases). The CDR3 runs to 14 residues. V was pared by 6 bases and J by 6 bases, with 17 bases between. Germline CDR1 reads MNHEY; CDR2 reads SVGAGI. CDR3 loop: CASRLQGLGAEAFF. The DNA of the CDR3 is TGTGCCAGCAGATTACAGGGTCTTGGGGCTGAAGCTTTCTTT.

V gene TRBV6-1 combines with J gene TRBJ1-4, with a possible D match to TRBD1 (6 bases). The CDR3 sequence is 15 residues long. Between the trimmed V and J ends, which lost 3 bases and 6 bases, there was a span of 14 bases. CDR1 is MNHNS, CDR2 SASEGT, per germline. The CDR3 loop is CASSDDRLTYEKLFF. The CDR3 bases are TGTGCCAGCAGTGATGACAGGTTGACGTATGAAAAACTGTTTTTT.

This clone was counted a single time. The sample has other DNA sequences that encode this CDR3 too. V and J are TRBV5-1 and TRBJ1-2; maybe TRBD1 (5 bases). The CDR3 consists of 14 residues. Trimming shortened V by 0 bases and J by 2 bases, and 8 bases separated the two germline ends. CDR1 SGHRS and CDR2 YFSETQ come from the germline V gene. CDR3 sequence (DNA): TGCGCCAGCAGCTTGGACCAGGGAAACTATGGCTACACCTTC. Residues: CASSLDQGNYGYTF.

The rearrangement joins TRBV7-2 to TRBJ2-1; the D call may be TRBD1 or TRBD2 (5 bases each). The CDR3 spans 15 residues. Trimming left V 3 bases short and J 7 bases short, with 16 bases between. The germline V gene has CDR1 SGHTA and CDR2 FQGNSA. This CDR3 is CASSFAWGPGNEQFF. DNA for the CDR3: TGTGCCAGCAGCTTCGCCTGGGGACCAGGGAATGAGCAGTTCTTC.

V is TRBV5-1 and J is TRBJ1-2, with 10 bases identical to TRBD1. The CDR3 runs to 15 residues. J was trimmed by 6 bases and V by 5 bases; bases with no gene match: 10. CDR1 and CDR2 from the germline V gene are SGHRS and YFSETQ. The CDR3 DNA sequence: TGCGCCAGCAGGTCCGGGACAGGGGCGGCAAATGGCTACACCTTC. Translating it yields CASRSGTGAANGYTF.

The V call is TRBV5-5, the J call TRBJ2-4; D unresolved. CDR1 is SGHKS and CDR2 is YYEKEE in the germline V gene (reference sequence). The ends were cut back, 5 bases at V and 0 bases at J, with 9 bases in the middle. The CDR3 extends over 14 amino acids. CDR3 amino acids: CASSILVAKNIQYF. Written as DNA, the CDR3 is TGTGCCAGCAGTATCCTTGTAGCCAAAAACATTCAGTACTTC.

The chain carries TRBV7-9 and TRBJ2-7; 9 bases match TRBD1. Germline V gene sequence: CDR1 SEHNR, CDR2 FQNEAQ (reference sequence). The CDR3 contains 15 residues. Trimming at V came to 5 bases and at J to 5 bases, leaving 10 bases not matched to a gene. The CDR3 sequence: CASSATGTGFDEQYF. DNA of the CDR3: TGTGCCAGCAGCGCAACCGGGACAGGGTTCGACGAGCAGTACTTC. Together with reference TRBV7-9 and TRBJ2-7, the CDR3 gives the full variable domain: DTGVSQNPRHKITKRGQNVTFRCDPISEHNRLYWYRQTLGQGPEFLTYFQNEAQLEKSRLLSDRFSAERPKGSFSTLEIQRTEQGDSAMYLCASSATGTGFDEQYFGPGTRLTVT.

This chain joins TRBV14 and TRBJ2-7, with 7 bases aligning to TRBD2. CDR3 length: 15 residues. The germline V gene encodes CDR1 SGHDN and CDR2 FVKESK. Trimming cost V 4 bases and J 2 bases; bases outside gene matches: 8. The CDR3 loop reads CASSLLMTSTYEQYF. The CDR3 DNA reads as TGTGCCAGCAGCCTCCTGATGACTAGCACCTACGAGCAGTACTTC.

V gene TRBV5-1 combines with J gene TRBJ1-4, with 7 bases that match TRBD1. V shed 4 bases and J 8 bases; nucleotides not matched to a gene: 11. In germline, CDR1 is SGHRS, CDR2 YFSETQ. The CDR3 runs 15 residues. The CDR3 sequence is CASSTQDRPFEKLFF. The CDR3 region has the DNA TGCGCCAGCAGCACCCAGGACAGGCCCTTCGAAAAACTGTTTTTT.